The sequence of this T cell receptor (beta chain) was determined in a study of blood T cell repertoires in COVID-19. At the level of the study: From the United States, Italy and Spain came samples of acute and convalescent COVID-19. The analysed material was cDNA or gDNA that came from T cells, B-cell-depleted T cells, or PBMCs.

CDR3 size: 15 residues. The germline V gene has CDR1 SEHNR and CDR2 FQNEAQ (reference sequence). Trimming removed 5 bases at V and 6 bases at J, with 16 bases between. In the authors' methods: Amplification with reference gene primers provided the estimates of nucleated cell counts. TCRdb's table, derived via immunoSEQ multiplex PCR, lists solely in-frame clones and lacks some. V, J and clone size are taken as reported in that table, and D and trimming were inferred from the DNA itself. The sample has 400,000 or so clones, about 91% seen once. The origin of this receptor is a woman between 40 and 50 years old with COVID-19, enrolled during active disease. The source material was peripheral blood. The gene calls are TRBV7-9 and TRBJ2-2, with D perhaps matching TRBD2 (6 bases). The CDR3 DNA reads TGTGCCAGCAGCCCTGCGGGACTGGGGGCCGGGGAGCTGTTTTTT. Protein product: CASSPAGLGAGELFF.